The 27 T cell receptor beta chains below all came from one sample that was sequenced in a study of blood T cell repertoires in COVID-19 (TCRdb year 2020). The library was built by means of the immunoSEQ multiplex PCR assay. TCRdb limited this immuneACCESS table to in-frame rearrangements with V and J called. A share of clones is missing; checked studies link under half to unresolved V genes, and the rest is unexplained. The sample table lists 45,000 or so clones, roughly 70% of them with a count of one. The ten largest clonotypes hold around 59% of the sample. The sample taken for sequencing was peripheral blood. The source is a man of 80 years or more with acute or convalescent COVID-19.

J is TRBJ2-7 and V is TRBV29-1; the D gene is possibly TRBD1 (6 bases). CDR1 and CDR2 from the germline V gene are SQVTM and ANQGSEA. The V end was cut by 6 bases, the J end by 3 bases, with 12 bases between. This CDR3 has 12 amino acids. The CDR3 spells CSVLQGVYEQYF. The CDR3 DNA sequence: TGCAGCGTCCTACAGGGAGTCTACGAGCAGTACTTC.

The chain links TRBV11-2 to TRBJ2-2; 9 nucleotides match TRBD2. V was clipped by 0 bases and J by 8 bases; unmatched bases: 10. This CDR3 has 17 residues. Germline-derived CDR1 and CDR2 are SGHAT and FQNNGV. The CDR3 loop is CASSLDNRLAGSGELFF. The DNA of the CDR3 is TGTGCCAGCAGCTTAGATAATAGGCTAGCGGGATCAGGGGAGCTGTTTTTT.

This clone occurred once. The chain carries TRBV19 and TRBJ1-2, with D perhaps TRBD1 (5 bases). Germline assignment: CDR1 LNHDA and CDR2 SQIVND (reference sequence). The CDR3 spans 16 residues. V dropped 3 bases and J dropped 3 bases, with 17 bases sitting between them. In nucleotides, the CDR3 is TGTGCCAGTAGTATGTTTGGGGCACCAAGGGACTATGGCTACACCTTC. It is translated as CASSMFGAPRDYGYTF.

The chain carries TRBV29-1 and TRBJ2-3; tentatively, D is TRBD2 (6 bases). CDR1 SQVTM and CDR2 ANQGSEA come from the germline V gene. V lost 7 bases, J lost 2 bases, and 16 bases lay in between. The CDR3 covers 14 residues. This CDR3 reads CSGFSGRPTDTQYF. In DNA form, the CDR3 reads TGCAGCGGATTTAGCGGAAGACCCACAGATACGCAGTATTTT.

Only a few counts were recorded for this clone. The chain combines TRBV7-8 with TRBJ1-5; unclear D gene. The germline V gene has CDR1 SGHVS and CDR2 FQNEAQ. Between the trimmed V and J ends, which lost 3 bases and 5 bases, there was a span of 17 bases. The CDR3 length is 16 residues. CDR3 sequence: CASSFFLGRDDQPQHF. DNA of the CDR3: TGTGCCAGCAGCTTCTTTCTAGGAAGAGACGATCAGCCCCAGCATTTT. Full variable domain (remainder filled in from reference TRBV7-8 and TRBJ1-5): GAGVSQSPRYKVAKRGQDVALRCDPISGHVSLFWYQQALGQGPEFLTYFQNEAQLDKSGLPSDRFFAERPEGSVSTLKIQRTQQEDSAVYLCASSFFLGRDDQPQHFGDGTRLSIL.

The gene calls are TRBV6-2 or TRBV6-3 and TRBJ1-5; TRBD1 agrees at 8 bases. This CDR3 contains 15 residues. CDR1 and CDR2 (germline): MNHEY, SVGEGT. J lost 2 bases, V lost 4 bases, and 4 bases had no gene match. This CDR3 reads CASSSQGEGNQPQHF. CDR3 nucleotides: TGTGCCAGCAGTTCACAGGGGGAGGGCAATCAGCCCCAGCATTTT.

V is TRBV5-6 and J is TRBJ2-7, with 12 bases identical to TRBD2. Germline CDR1 is SGHDT and CDR2 is YYEEEE. The CDR3 length is 15 residues. V gave up 3 bases and J gave up 3 bases; unmatched junction bases: 4. DNA of the CDR3: TGTGCCAGCAGCTCTAGCGGGAGGGGGTACTACGAGCAGTACTTC. Translation gives CASSSSGRGYYEQYF.

This chain uses TRBV6-5 with TRBJ2-7, with 8 bases identical to TRBD1. V dropped 7 bases and J dropped 7; count of bases not matched to a gene: 15. CDR1 and CDR2 (germline): MNHEY, SVGAGI. This CDR3 is 15 amino acids long. CDR3 in DNA: TGTGCCAGCACCGACAGTGGCAGGGGGCACCGGGAGCAGTACTTC. Its protein product is CASTDSGRGHREQYF.

This chain joins TRBV27 and TRBJ1-2, with D hard to call. V was shortened by 2 bases and J by 0 bases, with 7 bases between the two germline ends. The V gene's germline CDR1 is MNHEY and CDR2 SMNVEV (reference sequence). The CDR3 consists of 14 residues. The CDR3 region is CASSLKPTNYGYTF. CDR3 sequence (DNA): TGTGCCAGCAGTTTAAAGCCGACTAACTATGGCTACACCTTC.

J is TRBJ1-1 and V is TRBV7-8; 7 nucleotides line up with TRBD1. CDR1 is SGHVS and CDR2 is FQNEAQ in the germline V gene. The length of the CDR3 is 14 residues. V was clipped by 4 bases and J by 4 bases; unmatched bases: 6. The CDR3 loop reads CASSSARGVTEAFF. CDR3 coding DNA: TGTGCCAGCAGCTCCGCCAGGGGGGTCACTGAAGCTTTCTTT.

The CDR3 protein is CASSETGKASYEQYF. In DNA, the CDR3 is TGCGCCAGCAGTGAGACAGGGAAAGCCTCCTACGAGCAGTACTTC. The genes are TRBV10-1 and TRBJ2-7; D perhaps matches TRBD1 (6 bases). From germline, CDR1 is WNHNN and CDR2 SYGVQD (reference sequence). The CDR3 loop spans 15 amino acids. V lost 2 bases and J 0 bases, leaving 11 bases between the germline ends.

The V gene is TRBV13, the J gene TRBJ2-1, with 10 bases fitting TRBD2. This CDR3 comprises 16 residues. The germline V gene encodes CDR1 PRHDT and CDR2 FYEKMQ (reference sequence). J gave up 4 bases and V 1 base, and 4 bases lay outside the gene matches. The CDR3 DNA sequence: TGTGCCAGCAGCTTAGTGCGGACTAGCGGTTACAATGAGCAGTTCTTC. Amino acid sequence: CASSLVRTSGYNEQFF.

This clone appeared a few times. V usage is TRBV7-8 and J usage is TRBJ2-7; 7 bases match TRBD2. Germline CDR1 is SGHVS and CDR2 is FQNEAQ. The CDR3 runs to 13 residues. The V gene end was trimmed by 11 bases and the J gene end by 6 bases; junction bases not matched to a gene: 13. The CDR3 is CASRGGRGFEQYF. The DNA of the CDR3 is TGTGCCTCCCGGGGCGGGAGAGGCTTCGAGCAGTACTTC.

The rearrangement joins TRBV7-2 to TRBJ2-4; D may be TRBD1 (6 bases). This CDR3 comprises 13 residues. Trimming removed 2 bases from V and 6 bases from J, with 8 bases in between. CDR1 is SGHTA, CDR2 FQGNSA, per germline. DNA for the CDR3: TGTGCCAGCAGCTTAACACAGGGAAACATTCAGTACTTC. Its protein is CASSLTQGNIQYF.

The rearrangement uses TRBV10-3 and TRBJ1-6; 8 nucleotides align to TRBD1. In germline, CDR1 is ENHRY, CDR2 SYGVKD. The CDR3 is 14 residues long. The trim removed 9 bases at V and 6 bases at J, leaving 7 bases unmatched. CDR3 nucleotides: TGTGCCATTTCCAGGACAGGGCCTAATTCACCCCTCCACTTT. Protein sequence: CAISRTGPNSPLHF.

Here the CDR3 DNA reads TGTGCCAGCAGTTACGCAGCGGGAGGGGCAGATACGCAGTATTTT. As protein: CASSYAAGGADTQYF. V is TRBV6-2 or TRBV6-3 and J is TRBJ2-3, with 10 positions matching TRBD2. This CDR3 has 15 amino acids. CDR1 and CDR2 (germline): MNHEY, SVGEGT. The trim removed 2 bases at V and 4 bases at J, leaving 3 bases unmatched.

The chain recombines TRBV2 with TRBJ1-2; D gene ambiguous. The CDR3 totals 13 residues. The V and J ends lost 7 bases and 0 bases respectively, with 9 bases between them. Germline V CDR1 and CDR2: SNHLY, FYNNEI. For the CDR3, the DNA is TGTGCCAGCAACAGTTTAGCTAACTATGGCTACACCTTC. Its protein product is CASNSLANYGYTF.

V usage is TRBV4-3 and J usage is TRBJ2-7; 10 bases align to TRBD1. The CDR3 consists of 13 residues. Trimming at V came to 3 bases and at J to 7 bases, leaving 3 bases not matched to a gene. Germline V gene data show CDR1 as LGHNA and CDR2 as YSLEER. The CDR3, as DNA: TGCGCCAGCAGCCAGGACAGGGGGAGGGAGCAGTACTTC. Encoded protein: CASSQDRGREQYF.

V gene TRBV5-1 combines with J gene TRBJ2-7; D gene ambiguous. The CDR3 contains 14 residues. V dropped 4 bases and J dropped 3 bases, with 14 bases sitting between them. The V gene's germline CDR1 is SGHRS and CDR2 YFSETQ. DNA of the CDR3: TGCGCCAGCAGCAAAGGCGGCGGAGTCTACGAGCAGTACTTC. Amino acids: CASSKGGGVYEQYF.

V usage is TRBV7-2 and J usage is TRBJ2-3; 12 bases line up with TRBD2. V was clipped by 4 bases and J by 5 bases; unmatched bases: 10. Per germline, CDR1 SGHTA and CDR2 FQGNSA. The CDR3 totals 17 residues. The CDR3: CASSSGLAGLRLDTQYF. The CDR3 DNA follows: TGTGCCAGCAGCTCCGGACTAGCGGGGCTACGTTTAGATACGCAGTATTTT.

This chain links TRBV9 with TRBJ2-3; TRBD2 matches 10 bases. This CDR3 is built from 17 residues. V shed 0 bases and J 4 bases; nucleotides not matched to a gene: 8. Germline CDR1 is SGDLS and CDR2 is YYNGEE. The CDR3 spells CASSVGTAGGRADTQYF. CDR3 DNA: TGTGCCAGCAGCGTAGGAACAGCGGGAGGGAGGGCAGATACGCAGTATTTT.

The chain has TRBV28 and TRBJ2-1; 9 bases fit TRBD2. Per germline, CDR1 MDHEN and CDR2 SYDVKM. V gave up 5 bases and J gave up 7 bases; unmatched junction bases: 9. The CDR3 consists of 15 residues. CDR3 sequence reads: CASSRRGRARNEQFF. The CDR3 region has the DNA TGTGCCAGCAGTCGTCGCGGGAGGGCCCGAAATGAGCAGTTCTTC.

The CDR3 DNA is TGTGCCAGCAGCTTAACCGGAGGGGGCGTCGGCACTGAAGCTTTCTTT. Protein product: CASSLTGGGVGTEAFF. The V call is TRBV7-3, the J call TRBJ1-1; 7 nucleotides match TRBD1. Germline V lookup: CDR1 SGHTA, CDR2 FQGTGA. This CDR3 is built from 16 residues. With 0 bases clipped from V and 4 bases from J, the junction kept 8 bases outside the gene matches. Based on the CDR3 plus reference TRBV7-3 and TRBJ1-1, the full variable domain is GAGVSQTPSNKVTEKGKYVELRCDPISGHTALYWYRQSLGQGPEFLIYFQGTGAADDSGLPNDRFFAVRPEGSVSTLKIQRTERGDSAVYLCASSLTGGGVGTEAFFGQGTRLTVV.

The rearrangement links TRBV18 to TRBJ2-4; weak D call: TRBD2 (5 bases). The CDR3 runs to 14 residues. V was clipped by 6 bases and J by 8 bases, with 17 bases between them. The germline CDR1 and CDR2 sequences are KGHSH and LQKENI. CDR3 protein: CASSRPGGPDIQYF. CDR3 coding DNA: TGTGCCAGCTCCCGTCCTGGCGGGCCGGACATTCAGTACTTC.

This chain links TRBV9 with TRBJ2-1, with a weak D call TRBD2 (6 bases). The germline V gene has CDR1 SGDLS and CDR2 YYNGEE. Trimming took 0 bases from V and 7 from J, leaving 8 bases between them. The CDR3 has 13 amino acids. CDR3 in amino acids: CASSVAGGNEQFF. DNA for the CDR3: TGTGCCAGCAGCGTAGCTGGGGGGAATGAGCAGTTCTTC.

This sequence joins TRBV20-1 and TRBJ1-1; D ambiguous. The CDR3 has 11 residues. The V end lost 7 bases, the J end lost 2 bases, and 8 bases lay between the germline ends. Germline assignment: CDR1 DFQATT and CDR2 SNEGSKA (reference sequence). CDR3 loop: CSVLGNTEAFF. As DNA, the CDR3 is TGCAGTGTGTTGGGCAACACTGAAGCTTTCTTT.

This chain uses TRBV19 with TRBJ1-1, with unresolved D. The germline V gene has CDR1 LNHDA and CDR2 SQIVND (reference sequence). Trimming cost V 6 bases and J 3 bases, with 14 bases left between them. The CDR3 loop spans 14 amino acids. The DNA for the CDR3 is TGTGCCAGTAGACGTTCAACGGGGTACACTGAAGCTTTCTTT. Translation gives CASRRSTGYTEAFF.